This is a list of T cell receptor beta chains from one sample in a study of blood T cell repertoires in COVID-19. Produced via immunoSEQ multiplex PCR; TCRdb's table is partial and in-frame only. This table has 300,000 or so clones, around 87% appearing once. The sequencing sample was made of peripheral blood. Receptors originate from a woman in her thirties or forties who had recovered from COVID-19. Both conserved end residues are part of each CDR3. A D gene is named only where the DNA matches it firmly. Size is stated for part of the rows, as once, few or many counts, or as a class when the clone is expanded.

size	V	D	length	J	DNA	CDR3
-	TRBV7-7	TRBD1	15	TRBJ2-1	TGTGCTAGCAGCTTAGGGCAGGGGGCACCCAATGAGCAGTTCTTC	CASSLGQGAPNEQFF
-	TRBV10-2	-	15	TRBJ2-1	TGCGCCAGCAGTGATCGATCGAATACCGGTAGTGAGCAGTTCTTC	CASSDRSNTGSEQFF
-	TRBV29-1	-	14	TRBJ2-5	TGCAGCGTTGAAGACAGCGGGTGGGAAAAGACCCAGTACTTC	CSVEDSGWEKTQYF
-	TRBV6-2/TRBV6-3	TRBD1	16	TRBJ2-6	TGTGCCAGCAGTATCCCGGACAGGTATAGGGCCAACGTCCTGACTTTC	CASSIPDRYRANVLTF
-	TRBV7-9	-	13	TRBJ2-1	TGTGCCAGCAGCTTAGCTGGGGAGGCAGAACAGTTCTTC	CASSLAGEAEQFF
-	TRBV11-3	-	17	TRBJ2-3	TGTGCCAGCAGCTTAGGGCAGGCGGCAGGGGACACAGATACGCAGTATTTT	CASSLGQAAGDTDTQYF
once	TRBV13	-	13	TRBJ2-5	TGTGCCAGCAGCTCCCGACAGGTGGAGACCCAGTACTTC	CASSSRQVETQYF
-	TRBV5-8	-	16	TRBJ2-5	TGTGCCAGCAGCTTGGTGGCGCCTAGGGGCCCGGAGACCCAGTACTTC	CASSLVAPRGPETQYF
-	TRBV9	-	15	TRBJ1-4	TGTGCCAGCAGCGTAAGTCAGGGCTTAAACGAAAAACTGTTTTTT	CASSVSQGLNEKLFF
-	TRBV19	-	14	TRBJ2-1	TGTGCCAGTAGTATTGCCGGGAGTTACAATGAGCAGTTCTTC	CASSIAGSYNEQFF
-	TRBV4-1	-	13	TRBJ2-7	TGCGCCAGCAGTACAGGTCTGCCCTACGAGCAGTACTTC	CASSTGLPYEQYF